This T cell receptor beta chain was identified in a study of shared clonotypes between healthy human individuals (dated by TCRdb to 2019 to 2021). With regard to the full study: Two women and a few men aged 18 to 49 years were included in the cohort. For each donor, CD4 naive and CD4 memory were each given three plates, CD8 naive was given two plates, and CD8 memory was given one plate. Blood TCR repertoires of five healthy adults were deeply sequenced to estimate repertoire size and the extent of clonotype sharing between individuals. To increase sequencing depth and limit assay-specific biases, TCR repertoire library preparation and sequencing were carried out by different laboratories using diverse techniques. Per donor, leukapheresis produced somewhere between about 0.94 and 10 billion PBMCs.

The donors were healthy, HIV-negative adults who had no recently reported acute infections or vaccinations. All donors were Caucasian adults living in Nashville, Tennessee, USA. Magnetic negative selection was used to enrich CD4+ T cells, after which naive cells were positively selected on CD45RA and the negative fraction became the memory subset. Blood was collected by leukapheresis, and PBMCs were isolated by Ficoll-Histopaque density gradient centrifugation and then cryopreserved in liquid nitrogen vapor phase. Purity and quantity of every magnetically sorted T cell population were checked by analytical flow cytometry. Genomic DNA was isolated from each sorted fraction and quantified by UV absorbance on a Nanodrop 2000c. In its sample, this clone was seen once. Its antigen is currently not known. No per-base quality is available; no much larger clone lies one base away. The CDR1 and CDR2 encoded by the germline V gene (reference sequence) are GTSNPN and SVGIG. V drops 0 bases and J drops 4 bases, leaving 13 bases in between. The CDR3, from cysteine to phenylalanine, totals 15 residues. Kept here is only the CDR3 DNA, which spans 45 bases and is read in frame from base 1.

Using the deep immunoSEQ assay, TCR CDR3 regions were amplified from genomic DNA by multiplex PCR. Extracted genomic DNA from each cell subset was spread evenly across all wells of several immunoSEQ 96-well plates, with each plate serving as a replicate. Each replicate PCR for sorted subsets received about 210 ng genomic DNA, equal to roughly 29,000 T cell genomes. Purified libraries were quantified with a Qubit 3.0 fluorometer, sized on a Bioanalyzer 2100, and re-quantified with the KAPA Library Quantification kit. Every immunoSEQ 96-well plate was sequenced on a separate single-read 150-cycle Illumina NextSeq 550 flow cell. The paper's data handling went like this. Because only junctional sequences without quality scores were contained in the immunoSEQ output, filtering matching that applied to full-length reads could not be performed. To assign V/J genes and CDR3, sequences were annotated against IMGT germline references using PyIR, a Python wrapper for IgBLAST v1.9. Reads were removed for weak V/J assignments (E-value above 1e-6), missing CDR3, stop codons, out-of-frame junctions, or ambiguous translated residues. A V3J clonotype was defined by an identical inferred V gene, J gene, and CDR3 amino acid sequence. To compute the percentage overlap between repertoires, the number of shared unique clonotypes was divided by the size of the smaller repertoire. Repertoire richness was assessed with RTK rarefaction, the Chao1 estimator, and Recon v2.1 estimates of unobserved clonotypes. OLGA was used to compute generation probabilities for all TCRbeta clonotypes that the gDNA method yielded from a few donors. Imported from immuneACCESS, the table was reduced by TCRdb to in-frame sequences with V and J called. These copies leave out some clones; in studies compared against another copy, an unresolved V gene accounts for under half, and the cause of the remainder is not known. V and J calls and clone size are those listed in that table; D and trimming were worked out from the DNA. A total of about 2.4 million clones appear in this sample, approximately 93% of them only once. 0.35% to 0.45% of the sample rests with the top ten.

General study outcomes and caveats: Across four donors, about 5% of naive CD4, more than 3% of naive CD8, 2.3% of memory CD4, and around 0.4% of memory CD8 clonotypes were shared. Sampling was limited to blood, and TCR repertoires in tissue likely differ from TCR repertoires in blood. Naive subsets generally had larger estimated clonotype richness than memory subsets did. The small number of donors limited the genetic and exposure-history diversity represented. Compared with non-shared clonotypes, clonotypes shared by all four sorted-subset donors had higher generation probabilities. Pairwise subsampling led to the expectation that sequencing depth would affect the degree of clonotype sharing among donors. Rarefaction of sorted-subset datasets indicated incomplete sequencing despite the large sequencing depth.

The rearranged chain carries TRBV30 and TRBJ1-5, and possibly TRBD1, on 5 matching bases. This TCR came from a man aged 18-30 years in good health. Some clones in this sample may be carry-over from other donors' samples. Source material: naive CD4+ T cells from PBMCs. In light of the paper, this sample's cell subset or site label describes: CD45RA+ positively selected. The DNA sequence is as follows: TGTGCCTGGAGTGTCGGGGGGAATACAAATCAGCCCCAGCATTTT. Translated, this is CAWSVGGNTNQPQHF.